The clone carrying this T cell receptor (beta chain) was seen a handful of times. As yet, its antigen is unknown. The CDR3 contains 12 residues. V lost 6 bases to trimming and J lost 5 bases, with 10 bases between them. The sample comes from a study of CD8+CD57+ T cells in acquired aplastic anemia. Study in general: Researchers reported that healthy donors averaged about 9.8 million reads for CD4+ cells. Study results and limitations: Between patients and controls, CD8+ Simpson's diversity did not vary significantly.

Genomic DNA provided the template from which TCR beta VDJ and CDR3 profiles were obtained. TCRdb redid the calling of the reads with MiXCR, one entry per CDR3 protein. Counted here are 130,000 or so distinct CDR3 sequences, roughly 40% occurring once; the ten biggest clones make up almost 8.5%. The clonotype comes from a human donor in good health, serving as a control. Sequenced input: sorted CD4+, CD8+, or CD8+CD57+ T cells (not recorded which) from PBMCs. The rearrangement uses TRBV12-3 or TRBV12-4 and TRBJ1-1; D might be TRBD1 (5 bases). The CDR3 sequence is CASRGLGTEAFF. In DNA form, the CDR3 reads TGTGCCAGCAGGGGGCTTGGGACTGAAGCTTTCTTT.